The TCR beta chain under discussion was sequenced for a study of technical replicates of blood from a few donors. This clone was seen only once. Assay used: immunoSEQ multiplex PCR; TCRdb lists only in-frame clones, some missing. The table lists 80,000 to 95,000 clones, around 96% of them singletons, with approximately 0.3% in the top ten. This CDR3 is built from 15 residues. The trim removed 6 bases at V and 3 bases at J, leaving 11 bases unmatched. Germline CDR1 and CDR2: KGHSH and LQKENI. This clonotype was sampled from a human donor in good health. Specimen: T cells isolated from PBMCs. The chain has TRBV18 and TRBJ2-7, with 7 bases matching TRBD2. The CDR3 bases are TGTGCCAGCTCCCCTACCCGGGAGGCCTACTACGAGCAGTACTTC. Amino acids: CASSPTREAYYEQYF.